Sequencing of this T cell receptor beta chain was carried out in a study of CD8+ T cells in alopecia areata (dated by TCRdb to between 2017 and 2018). General notes on the study: The treated patients, all with moderate-to-severe alopecia areata, were enrolled in an open-label pilot trial of oral tofacitinib given at 5 to 10 mg twice daily. Tofacitinib was given for 6 to 18 months, followed by 6 months of follow-up off drug to assess delayed response and recurrence. In treated patients, disease severity was measured using the SALT score, which gives the percentage of scalp surface area affected. The study used high-throughput TCRbeta sequencing to examine T cell clonal expansion in alopecia areata, in both the C3H/HeJ mouse model and human patients. Scalp tissue and sorted CD4+ and CD8+ peripheral blood T cells from patchy and totalis/universalis alopecia areata patients and from healthy controls were covered by human TCRbeta sequencing. Biopsies were taken from tofacitinib-treated patients at baseline and again at 4 and 24 weeks into treatment, and several of those patients also had a later scalp biopsy. Clonality in the scalp was compared among normal scalp (n=4), patchy alopecia areata scalp (n=8), and alopecia totalis/universalis scalp (n=8). RNA was extracted with the PAXgene miRNA kit for fixed scalp, the miRNeasy kit for PBMCs, and the RNeasy kit for mouse skin. TCRbeta CDR3 regions were amplified by immunoSEQ multiplex PCR using 35 Vbeta forward and 13 Jbeta reverse primers.

CDR1 is given as GTSNPN and CDR2 as SVGIG, both from the germline V gene (reference sequence). Including cysteine and phenylalanine, the CDR3 has 12 amino acids. Of all the DNA, just the CDR3 is kept, 36 bases in frame from base 1. The junction shows trimming of 1 base on V and 8 bases on J, plus 11 bases between the germline ends. This sample's time point label indicates: more than 3 weeks on oral tofacitinib. The sample's treatment or condition label is to be understood as: oral pan-JAK inhibitor, 5-10 mg twice daily. Peripheral blood and lesional scalp punch biopsies were obtained from patients with alopecia areata. PBMCs were separated by density centrifugation and stained for CD3, CD4 and CD8, after which CD4+ and CD8+ T cells were sorted on a FACSAria. In the case of this clone: Its antigen remains unidentified. Base qualities were left out, and no much larger clone turns up one base away.

The paper as a whole reports these results and caveats: With tofacitinib, both scalp clonality and the number of expanded CD8+ clones among the top 100 scalp clones went down significantly. Shared TCR sequences between patients were less evident than in mice, which may be partly attributable to HLA diversity in the patient population. During tofacitinib treatment, many expanded lesional clones stuck around in both scalp and blood, and this persistence may partly explain why relapse happens after treatment is stopped. Because the treated cohort was small and had just a single nonresponder, larger studies are needed to establish links between baseline CD8+ expansion and response. Unlike mouse skin, where gammadelta T cells dominate, normal human skin contains resident alphabeta T cells that get sequenced too, which complicates analysis of the scalp TCR repertoire. Compared with normal scalp, lesional scalp had higher clonality and more expanded CD8+ clones, particularly in alopecia totalis/universalis, a pattern that suggests antigenic drive.

Receptor libraries were prepared by the immunoSEQ multiplex PCR assay. RNA was extracted from all samples and reverse transcribed into cDNA, which served as template for TCR sequencing. SuperScript III was used for first-strand cDNA synthesis, primed with a 2:1 mix of oligo-dT and random hexamers. A synthetic immune receptor repertoire was used to gauge amplification bias, and whatever bias remained was removed computationally. On the authors' methods: Raw reads were preprocessed for error removal, and CDR3 was defined according to IMGT conventions as running from the conserved cysteine to phenylalanine. To get clonality, Shannon entropy was normalized by log2 of the number of productive unique TCRs and the result was subtracted from 1. CD4 or CD8 identity of scalp clones was inferred by cross-referencing scalp TCRbeta sequences with sorted blood CD4 and CD8 repertoires. As stored in TCRdb, this immuneACCESS dataset retains in-frame rearrangements with V and J assigned. A fraction of the clones does not appear; measured against another copy, unresolved V genes explain less than half of the discrepancy, and the remainder lacks a known reason. Clonal size and the V and J genes are those of that table, whereas D and trimming came from the DNA. The sample yields some 160,000 clones; about three fifths were counted once. Roughly 0.91% of the sample rests with the top ten.

This TCR was recovered from a human donor with alopecia areata. The chain is made from TRBV30 and TRBJ1-2, with the D gene not confidently named. The source was CD4+ T cells sorted from blood, collected at week 4, from a patient treated with tofacitinib. The bases are TGTGCCTGGAGTGACGCCAGGAGCGGCTACACCTTC. Its coded protein is CAWSDARSGYTF.